The rows below give T cell receptor beta chains drawn from one sample of a study of T cell responses to AZD1222 COVID-19 vaccine. Some clones are missing from TCRdb's copy, which holds only in-frame ones; the method was immunoSEQ multiplex PCR. The sample carries 120,000 to 150,000 clones, roughly 90% recorded once. Sequencing used peripheral blood, obtained on day 0 of AZD1222 vaccination. The receptor source for this set is an adult in good health. Each CDR3 is given with its conserved first and last residue. Fields, in order: J gene, clone size, V gene, D gene, CDR3 length, CDR3 DNA, CDR3 protein. D genes are given only for firm matches. Size is omitted from some rows. Given values are once, few, many or a class for expanded clones.

TRBJ2-7,-,TRBV19,-,13,TGTGCCAGTAAACAGGGGACTGGACGCGAGCAGTACTTC,CASKQGTGREQYF
TRBJ2-2,-,TRBV5-5,-,15,TGTGCCAGCAGCTTGTGGGGTTTTAACACCGGGGAGCTGTTTTTT,CASSLWGFNTGELFF
TRBJ2-2,-,TRBV18,TRBD2,15,TGTGCCAGCTCACAACTAGCGGGGGTGACCGGGGAGCTGTTTTTT,CASSQLAGVTGELFF
TRBJ2-1,-,TRBV7-9,TRBD2,15,TGTGCCAGCAGCCTAGCGGAATCCGATTACAATGAGCAGTTCTTC,CASSLAESDYNEQFF
TRBJ2-1,-,TRBV6-5,-,11,TGTGCGTGGGGCAGCTACAATGAGCAGTTCTTC,CAWGSYNEQFF
TRBJ1-1,-,TRBV6-4,-,13,TGTGCCAGCAGTGACGGGTCCAACACTGAAGCTTTCTTT,CASSDGSNTEAFF
TRBJ1-5,-,TRBV4-2,-,16,TGTGCCAGCAGCCAAGATAGACCTAATAGCAATCAGCCCCAGCATTTT,CASSQDRPNSNQPQHF
TRBJ2-7,-,TRBV6-2/TRBV6-3,-,12,TGTGCCAGCAGTCTACAGGGCTACGAGCAGTACTTC,CASSLQGYEQYF
TRBJ1-4,-,TRBV4-3,-,16,TGCGCCAGCAGCCAGGGGACGCTGGCAACTAATGAAAAACTGTTTTTT,CASSQGTLATNEKLFF
TRBJ1-2,-,TRBV3-1/TRBV3-2,-,13,TGTGCCAGCAGCCACAGGGGCCAGGAAGGCTACACCTTC,CASSHRGQEGYTF
TRBJ2-1,-,TRBV2,-,16,TGTGCCAGCAGTGAACAGGAAGGTATCTCCTACAATGAGCAGTTCTTC,CASSEQEGISYNEQFF
TRBJ2-1,few,TRBV3-1/TRBV3-2,-,18,TGTGCCAGCAGCCAAGATAAAGGGCAGACATTCTCCTACAATGAGCAGTTCTTC,CASSQDKGQTFSYNEQFF
TRBJ2-2,-,TRBV4-3,-,16,TGCGCCAGCAGCCAAGATCGGGGGAAAGCAACCGGGGAGCTGTTTTTT,CASSQDRGKATGELFF
TRBJ2-1,-,TRBV7-2,-,15,TGTGCCAGCAGCTTTTTTGGGGGGGCCACCTATGAGCAGTTCTTC,CASSFFGGATYEQFF
TRBJ2-1,-,TRBV13,TRBD1,16,TGTGCCAGCAGCCCCTCTAGGACAGGGCTCTACAATGAGCAGTTCTTC,CASSPSRTGLYNEQFF
TRBJ2-7,-,TRBV4-1,-,11,TGCGCCAGCAGCTCTAGATACGAGCAGTACTTC,CASSSRYEQYF
TRBJ1-2,-,TRBV7-2,-,15,TGTGCCAGCAGCCCATGGACAGAATCCCGCTATGGCTACACCTTC,CASSPWTESRYGYTF
TRBJ1-5,-,TRBV9,TRBD1,19,TGTGCCAGCAGACTAAAGACCGGGACAGGGATCTATAGCAATCAGCCCCAGCATTTT,CASRLKTGTGIYSNQPQHF
TRBJ1-2,-,TRBV29-1,-,12,TGCAGCGTTGAGGGGACTGAGTATGGCTACACCTTC,CSVEGTEYGYTF
TRBJ2-2,once,TRBV3-1/TRBV3-2,-,13,TGTGCCAGCAGCCAAGTGAGGACCGGGGAGCTGTTTTTT,CASSQVRTGELFF
TRBJ1-2,-,TRBV6-2/TRBV6-3,-,13,TGTGCCAGCAGTTACACCCCGTATTATGGCTACACCTTC,CASSYTPYYGYTF
TRBJ2-2,-,TRBV7-2,TRBD2,14,TGTGCCAGCAGCTTAGACGGGGGGACCGGGGAGCTGTTTTTT,CASSLDGGTGELFF
TRBJ2-5,-,TRBV30,-,12,TGTGCCCTGGAGAGGGGGGCGGAGACCCAGTACTTC,CALERGAETQYF
TRBJ1-4,-,TRBV28,TRBD1,15,TGTGCCAGCAGTTCCCCGGGACAGGGTAATGAAAAACTGTTTTTT,CASSSPGQGNEKLFF
TRBJ1-5,-,TRBV28,TRBD1,15,TGTGCCAGCAATGCTGGACAGGGGGCTTATCAGCCCCAGCATTTT,CASNAGQGAYQPQHF
TRBJ2-7,-,TRBV7-2,-,12,TGTGCCAGCAGCTTTCGGGGGTACGAGCAGTACTTC,CASSFRGYEQYF
TRBJ1-4,-,TRBV7-9,TRBD1,16,TGTGCCAGCAGCTTAGAGGGGACAGCAACTAATGAAAAACTGTTTTTT,CASSLEGTATNEKLFF
TRBJ1-2,once,TRBV7-2,-,13,TGTGCCAGCAGCCACACAGGGAACTATGGCTACACCTTC,CASSHTGNYGYTF
TRBJ2-3,once,TRBV21-1,-,16,TGTGCCAGCAGCAAAACAGCGGGGGGGGGCACAGATACGCAGTATTTT,CASSKTAGGGTDTQYF
TRBJ2-7,-,TRBV6-4,TRBD1,19,TGTGCCAGCAGTGACATGGACAGGGGCGGTGTCTCTCTCCCGCTCGAGCAGTACTTC,CASSDMDRGGVSLPLEQYF
TRBJ2-2,-,TRBV7-8,-,15,TGTGCCAGCAGCTTCAGGGACCCGAACACCGGGGAGCTGTTTTTT,CASSFRDPNTGELFF
TRBJ2-7,-,TRBV15,-,14,TGTGCCACCAGCAGAGGTGGAGGGGGAGTCGAGCAGTACTTC,CATSRGGGGVEQYF
TRBJ1-1,-,TRBV5-5,TRBD1,15,TGTGCCAGCGCTTACAAAGGACAGGGGATCACTGAAGCTTTCTTT,CASAYKGQGITEAFF
TRBJ2-5,-,TRBV5-1,TRBD2,14,TGCGCCAGCAGCACGACTAGCGGTCAAGAGACCCAGTACTTC,CASSTTSGQETQYF
TRBJ1-3,-,TRBV28,-,14,TGTGCCAGCAGTTGGGGAGGGGCTGGAAACACCATATATTTT,CASSWGGAGNTIYF
TRBJ2-7,-,TRBV27,-,11,TGTGCCAGCAGCTTTGGGGGGGAGCAGTACTTC,CASSFGGEQYF
TRBJ2-7,-,TRBV15,-,13,TGTGCCACCAGCAGAGATGTTCTCTACGAGCAGTACTTC,CATSRDVLYEQYF
TRBJ1-4,-,TRBV4-1,-,16,TGCGCCAGCAGCCAACGATCGACGGCAACTAATGAAAAACTGTTTTTT,CASSQRSTATNEKLFF
TRBJ2-2,-,TRBV24-1,-,20,TGTGCCACCAGTGGCCCAAAATCCCCTCGGCGGGATCGGGTCACCGGGGAGCTGTTTTTT,CATSGPKSPRRDRVTGELFF
TRBJ1-3,-,TRBV2,-,13,TGTGCCAGCAGTGCGGGCCAGGGAAACACCATATATTTT,CASSAGQGNTIYF
TRBJ2-3,-,TRBV20-1,-,12,TGCAGTGCTAGTGCCGCGATAGATACGCAGTATTTT,CSASAAIDTQYF
TRBJ2-3,-,TRBV12-5,-,15,TGTGCTAGTGGTTTCGTCCCCTCTAGCACAGATACGCAGTATTTT,CASGFVPSSTDTQYF
TRBJ2-5,-,TRBV18,-,13,TGTGCCAGCTCACCAAATGCGCGAGAGACCCAGTACTTC,CASSPNARETQYF